The 15 T cell receptor beta chains reported below all come from one sample, sequenced in a study of blood T cell repertoires in COVID-19. Generated by immunoSEQ multiplex PCR, the TCRdb table keeps only in-frame clones and is missing some. This sample has about 52,000 clones, with approximately 83% found just once. The sample consisted of peripheral blood. All receptors come from a man aged 65-85 years with active COVID-19.

J is TRBJ2-1 and V is TRBV5-4; TRBD1 might be the D (6 bases). The V end lost 0 bases, the J end lost 8 bases, and 18 bases lay between the germline ends. The CDR3 consists of 16 residues. Germline loops: CDR1 SGHNT, CDR2 YYREEE (reference sequence). The CDR3 reads CASSLVRHQGLHEQFF. As DNA, the CDR3 is TGTGCCAGCAGCTTGGTCCGTCACCAGGGGCTCCATGAGCAGTTCTTC.

The CDR3 DNA follows: TGTGCCAGCAGCTTGGCCGGGGAGGTCCTATCTGGGGCCAACGTCCTGACTTTC. It translates to CASSLAGEVLSGANVLTF. This chain links TRBV5-6 with TRBJ2-6; D may be TRBD2 (6 bases). V shed 0 bases and J shed 1 base, with 14 bases lying between them. Germline loops: CDR1 SGHDT, CDR2 YYEEEE. This CDR3 contains 18 residues.

The chain carries TRBV29-1 and TRBJ2-5; 9 positions match TRBD2. The CDR3 totals 14 residues. The V and J ends lost 3 bases and 5 bases, in that order; junction bases with no gene match: 7. Germline lookup yields CDR1 SQVTM and CDR2 ANQGSEA. The CDR3 coding sequence is TGCAGCGTTGACGGCGGGGGGGCCTTGGAGACCCAGTACTTC. Translation gives CSVDGGGALETQYF. The full variable domain, its missing parts supplied by reference TRBV29-1 and TRBJ2-5, is SAVISQKPSRDICQRGTSLTIQCQVDSQVTMMFWYRQQPGQSLTLIATANQGSEATYESGFVIDKFPISRPNLTFSTLTVSNMSPEDSSIYLCSVDGGGALETQYFGPGTRLLVL.

This clone showed up just a few times. The chain joins TRBV7-9 to TRBJ1-5; D is perhaps TRBD1 (5 bases). CDR3 length: 14 residues. The germline gives CDR1 SEHNR, CDR2 FQNEAQ (reference sequence). Trimming shortened V by 3 bases and J by 8 bases, and 14 bases separated the two germline ends. CDR3 in amino acids: CASSFRDSKEPQHF. CDR3 sequence (DNA): TGTGCCAGCAGCTTCAGGGATTCAAAGGAGCCCCAGCATTTT.

The V gene is TRBV13, the J gene TRBJ2-6; TRBD1 matches at 9 bases. The CDR3 is 20 amino acids. Looked up from germline, CDR1 is PRHDT and CDR2 is FYEKMQ (reference sequence). V dropped 1 base and J dropped 0; count of bases not matched to a gene: 10. The CDR3 DNA is TGTGCCAGCAGCTTAGACGACACAGGGGGCAACTACTCTGGGGCCAACGTCCTGACTTTC. This translates into CASSLDDTGGNYSGANVLTF.

This chain uses TRBV9 with TRBJ2-7; TRBD2 might be the D (6 bases). V lost 2 bases to trimming and J lost 2 bases, with 11 bases between them. Germline values: CDR1 SGDLS, CDR2 YYNGEE. This CDR3 has 14 amino acids. In nucleotides, the CDR3 is TGTGCCAGCAGCGTGGGGGGACCCACCTACGAGCAGTACTTC. It encodes CASSVGGPTYEQYF.

This clone was seen once. The V call is TRBV6-2 or TRBV6-3, the J call TRBJ1-1; TRBD1 aligns across 7 bases. Germline values: CDR1 MNHEY, CDR2 SVGEGT. CDR3 length: 16 amino acids. J lost 1 base, V lost 2 bases, and 7 bases had no gene match. The CDR3 DNA is TGTGCCAGCAGTTACCCCCCGGGACAGAGGAACACTGAAGCTTTCTTT. This codes for CASSYPPGQRNTEAFF.

The chain has TRBV27 and TRBJ2-1; 9 nucleotides agree with TRBD2. Looked up from germline, CDR1 is MNHEY and CDR2 is SMNVEV (reference sequence). V was pared by 6 bases and J by 6 bases, with 9 bases of the junction left unmatched. The CDR3 runs 15 residues. CDR3 amino acids: CASSRPGLAGNEQFF. In DNA, the CDR3 is TGTGCCAGCAGCCGACCGGGACTAGCAGGCAATGAGCAGTTCTTC.

The chain uses TRBV5-6 and TRBJ2-5, with 9 positions matching TRBD1. CDR1 and CDR2 (germline): SGHDT, YYEEEE. The CDR3 spans 14 residues. The trim removed 2 bases at V and 4 bases at J, leaving 3 bases unmatched. In DNA form, the CDR3 reads TGTGCCAGCAGCTTTCGGACAGGGGTAGAGACCCAGTACTTC. Protein sequence: CASSFRTGVETQYF.

This clone was seen a single time. The chain uses TRBV10-3 and TRBJ1-1, with D perhaps TRBD1 (6 bases). The ends were cut back, 10 bases at V and 2 bases at J, with 23 bases in the middle. Germline V gene sequence: CDR1 ENHRY, CDR2 SYGVKD. The CDR3 is 16 residues long. The CDR3 protein is CATTSGRGRGNTEAFF. As DNA, the CDR3 is TGTGCCACCACGTCGGGCAGGGGCCGTGGTAACACTGAAGCTTTCTTT.

Only one count was recorded for this clone. This chain joins TRBV7-6 and TRBJ1-3; D remains unclear. Trimming removed 3 bases from V and 0 bases from J, with 9 bases in between. Germline lookup yields CDR1 SGHVS and CDR2 FNYEAQ. There are 15 residues in the CDR3. This CDR3 is CASSLGGISGNTIYF. The CDR3, as DNA: TGTGCCAGCAGCTTGGGCGGGATCTCTGGAAACACCATATATTTT.

V usage is TRBV5-5 and J usage is TRBJ1-1, with D hard to call. Looked up from germline, CDR1 is SGHKS and CDR2 is YYEKEE (reference sequence). The CDR3 is made up of 15 amino acids. V dropped 4 bases and J dropped 3 bases, with 16 bases sitting between them. The CDR3 reads CASSPRGPWDTEAFF. CDR3 DNA: TGTGCCAGCAGCCCCCGCGGGCCCTGGGACACTGAAGCTTTCTTT.

The chain couples TRBV4-2 to TRBJ2-3; D unclear. The CDR3 has 14 residues. CDR1 and CDR2 from the germline V gene are LGHNA and YNFKEQ. V lost 0 bases and J lost 6, with 10 bases in between. CDR3 sequence: CASSQDRLADTQYF. The CDR3 DNA reads TGTGCCAGCAGCCAAGATCGACTCGCGGATACGCAGTATTTT.

This clone came up a few times. This sequence joins TRBV4-1 and TRBJ1-2, with D uncertain. V was clipped by 3 bases and J by 6 bases, with 17 bases between them. The CDR3 consists of 15 residues. Per the germline V gene, CDR1 is MGHRA and CDR2 is YSYEKL. The CDR3 sequence: CASSHPLEWRDGYTF. In DNA, the CDR3 is TGCGCCAGCAGCCACCCCCTCGAGTGGAGGGATGGCTACACCTTC.

The chain is built from TRBV19 and TRBJ1-6; D may be TRBD1 (5 bases). Germline lookup yields CDR1 LNHDA and CDR2 SQIVND (reference sequence). V lost 1 base and J 7 bases, leaving 11 bases between the germline ends. CDR3 size: 15 residues. This CDR3 reads CASSIGRQYNSPLHF. The CDR3 DNA reads as TGTGCCAGTAGTATAGGGAGACAGTACAATTCACCCCTCCACTTT.